A single sample gave rise to the 23 T cell receptor beta chains below, sequenced in a study of blood T cell repertoires in COVID-19. Repertoires were generated with immunoSEQ multiplex PCR, while TCRdb's copy carries only in-frame clones and drops some. This sample has 280,000 or so clones, with around four fifths found just once. The sequencing sample was made of peripheral blood. All receptors derive from a woman aged 45-65 years who had recovered from COVID-19.

This rearrangement joins TRBV2 to TRBJ2-1; 9 bases agree with TRBD2. The CDR3 is made up of 19 amino acids. V was pared by 4 bases and J by 11 bases, with 24 bases of the junction left unmatched. Per germline, CDR1 SNHLY and CDR2 FYNNEI. CDR3 residues: CASSGFREVLQRLAGKQFF. CDR3 in DNA: TGTGCCAGCAGTGGCTTCAGAGAGGTCCTACAGAGGCTAGCGGGAAAGCAGTTCTTC.

The V call is TRBV4-3, the J call TRBJ1-3, with 7 positions matching TRBD1. Germline V gene sequence: CDR1 LGHNA, CDR2 YSLEER. This CDR3 has 16 residues. V was pared by 3 bases and J by 0 bases, with 5 bases of the junction left unmatched. CDR3: CASSQAGTVSGNTIYF. CDR3 bases: TGCGCCAGCAGCCAGGCCGGGACAGTCTCTGGAAACACCATATATTTT.

The chain uses TRBV7-3 and TRBJ2-1; 14 bases are shared with TRBD2. Germline V gene lookup returns CDR1 SGHTA and CDR2 FQGTGA. Germline trimming cut 5 bases from V and 5 bases from J; bases unmatched to any gene: 5. CDR3 length: 16 residues. The CDR3 bases are TGTGCCAGCAGCCCCCGACTAGCGGGGGGGAACAATGAGCAGTTCTTC. Amino acid sequence: CASSPRLAGGNNEQFF.

The rearrangement uses TRBV7-2 and TRBJ1-6; 9 nucleotides align to TRBD1. This CDR3 contains 18 residues. Germline V gives CDR1 SGHTA, CDR2 FQGNSA. V was clipped by 1 base and J by 9 bases; unmatched bases: 13. The CDR3 nucleotides read TGTGCCAGCAGCTTAGTAGGGACAGGGTCTAGTGGAGGTTCACCCCTCCACTTT. Translating it yields CASSLVGTGSSGGSPLHF.

This clone was recorded at least ten times. The chain links TRBV28 to TRBJ2-1; 8 bases fit TRBD2. V lost 5 bases, J lost 5 bases, and 14 bases stayed unmatched. From germline, CDR1 is MDHEN and CDR2 SYDVKM. The CDR3 sequence is 17 residues long. Here the CDR3 DNA reads TGTGCCAGCAGTCCCATCCGGCGGGCGGGAGGCCACAATGAGCAGTTCTTC. Translation: CASSPIRRAGGHNEQFF.

This clone has a single count. This sequence joins TRBV19 and TRBJ1-2, with D hard to call. This CDR3 has 13 amino acids. CDR1 is LNHDA and CDR2 is SQIVND in the germline V gene (reference sequence). Trimming stripped 11 bases from V and 2 bases from J, with 15 bases between. The CDR3 spells CAARMTGNYGYTF. The CDR3 region has the DNA TGTGCCGCCCGAATGACGGGGAACTATGGCTACACCTTC.

V and J are TRBV5-1 and TRBJ1-2; D call uncertain. The CDR3 is made up of 11 amino acids. Deletions cut 7 bases from V and 4 bases from J, with 8 bases between. CDR1 and CDR2 from the germline V gene are SGHRS and YFSETQ. The CDR3 bases are TGCGCCAGCCCGACACGCTATGGCTACACCTTC. Translation gives CASPTRYGYTF.

The CDR3 DNA reads TGTGCCAGCAATCAGGGGGCGTCAGATACGCAGTATTTT. It specifies CASNQGASDTQYF. The chain has TRBV28 and TRBJ2-3, with TRBD1 identical over 8 bases. The CDR3 consists of 13 residues. After removal of 7 bases from V and 4 bases from J, the junction contained 4 bases not matched to a gene. CDR1 MDHEN and CDR2 SYDVKM come from the germline V gene.

In this sample, this clone turned up many times. The chain employs TRBV15 and TRBJ1-6; D perhaps matches TRBD1 (6 bases). The germline V gene has CDR1 LNHNV and CDR2 YYDKDF (reference sequence). V was trimmed by 5 bases and J by 6 bases, leaving 17 bases between them. This CDR3 region has 16 residues. The DNA of the CDR3 is TGTGCCACCAGCCCAACTACAGGGTCTGGTAATTCACCCCTCCACTTT. Protein: CATSPTTGSGNSPLHF.

The chain joins TRBV4-3 to TRBJ2-7; TRBD1 matches 8 bases. Germline V gene lookup returns CDR1 LGHNA and CDR2 YSLEER. V shed 6 bases and J 0 bases; nucleotides not matched to a gene: 4. CDR3 length equals 14 residues. This CDR3 reads CASSRDRSSYEQYF. The DNA for the CDR3 is TGCGCCAGCAGTAGGGACAGGAGCTCCTACGAGCAGTACTTC.

This clone came up once. The rearrangement joins TRBV4-3 to TRBJ2-3, with D possibly matching TRBD2 (6 bases). The length of the CDR3 is 16 residues. Deletions cut 1 base from V and 6 bases from J, with 17 bases between. The germline V gene has CDR1 LGHNA and CDR2 YSLEER. CDR3 sequence reads: CASSQVGTSRADTQYF. The CDR3 bases are TGCGCCAGCAGCCAAGTCGGGACTTCACGTGCCGATACGCAGTATTTT.

The chain uses TRBV6-2 or TRBV6-3 and TRBJ2-1, with TRBD2 matching 12 bases. The V and J ends lost 5 bases and 2 bases, in that order; junction bases with no gene match: 4. Per the germline V gene, CDR1 is MNHEY and CDR2 is SVGEGT. The CDR3 has 16 residues. CDR3 in amino acids: CASSALAGGPYNEQFF. In DNA form, the CDR3 reads TGTGCCAGCAGTGCGCTAGCGGGAGGGCCCTACAATGAGCAGTTCTTC.

The gene calls are TRBV6-5 and TRBJ1-6, with a weak D call TRBD1 (6 bases). The CDR3 is made up of 15 amino acids. Deletions cut 7 bases from V and 9 bases from J, with 19 bases between. Germline CDR1 and CDR2: MNHEY and SVGAGI. The CDR3 region is CASTWGAGATSPLHF. The CDR3 DNA follows: TGTGCCAGCACTTGGGGGGCGGGAGCGACTTCACCCCTCCACTTT.

For this clone: Other DNA sequences in this specimen translate into the identical CDR3. The rearrangement uses TRBV28 and TRBJ1-2; 11 nucleotides line up with TRBD1. This CDR3 is built from 14 residues. With V trimmed by 5 bases and J by 7 bases, 6 bases remained unmatched. Germline V CDR1 and CDR2: MDHEN, SYDVKM. The CDR3 reads CASSPGQGASGYTF. In DNA form, the CDR3 reads TGTGCCAGCAGTCCTGGACAGGGGGCTTCTGGCTACACCTTC.

The chain recombines TRBV19 with TRBJ1-2, with 12 bases aligning to TRBD1. Germline values: CDR1 LNHDA, CDR2 SQIVND (reference sequence). Trimming took 5 bases from V and 0 from J; bases not matched to a gene: 7. The CDR3 spans 17 residues. CDR3 bases: TGTGCCAGTAGTTACCGGGACAGGGGGCCTTCTAACTATGGCTACACCTTC. Translation gives CASSYRDRGPSNYGYTF.

The CDR3 coding sequence is TGTGCCAGCAGCTTGTTCCGGGGGGGACAAGAGACCCAGTACTTC. Its protein is CASSLFRGGQETQYF. J is TRBJ2-5 and V is TRBV7-2, with 8 bases matching TRBD2. The V gene end was trimmed by 3 bases and the J gene end by 2 bases; junction bases not matched to a gene: 5. This CDR3 spans 15 amino acids. Germline CDR1 SGHTA, CDR2 FQGNSA. The whole variable domain, filled in from reference TRBV7-2 and TRBJ2-5, reads GAGVSQSPSNKVTEKGKDVELRCDPISGHTALYWYRQSLGQGLEFLIYFQGNSAPDKSGLPSDRFSAERTGGSVSTLTIQRTQQEDSAVYLCASSLFRGGQETQYFGPGTRLLVL.

J is TRBJ2-3 and V is TRBV4-3; 10 positions agree with TRBD2. The V and J ends lost 4 bases and 2 bases, in that order; junction bases with no gene match: 21. There are 21 residues in the CDR3. The germline gives CDR1 LGHNA, CDR2 YSLEER. CDR3 residues: CASSRRPPSWVLAGNTDTQYF. DNA for the CDR3: TGCGCCAGCAGCCGCAGACCACCTTCCTGGGTACTAGCGGGAAACACAGATACGCAGTATTTT.

This CDR3 is CASSALMTVSEGKLFF. The CDR3 DNA reads as TGTGCCAGCAGCGCACTAATGACCGTTTCAGAAGGAAAACTGTTTTTT. The genes are TRBV5-5 and TRBJ1-4; D gene ambiguous. The CDR3 consists of 16 residues. Germline V CDR1 and CDR2: SGHKS, YYEKEE (reference sequence). V dropped 4 bases and J dropped 10 bases, with 23 bases sitting between them.

The chain is built from TRBV19 and TRBJ2-7; D gene ambiguous. CDR1 is LNHDA and CDR2 is SQIVND in the germline V gene (reference sequence). Between the trimmed V and J ends, which lost 1 base and 0 bases, there was a span of 13 bases. The CDR3 contains 16 residues. The CDR3 region has the DNA TGTGCCAGTAGTATAGGCCCAGCAGGCCGCTCCTACGAGCAGTACTTC. It specifies CASSIGPAGRSYEQYF.

This rearrangement joins TRBV27 to TRBJ2-3; 11 bases fit TRBD1. V dropped 8 bases and J dropped 1; count of bases not matched to a gene: 8. Germline V gene lookup returns CDR1 MNHEY and CDR2 SMNVEV (reference sequence). The CDR3 totals 16 residues. The chain's CDR3 is CASARTGGAGTDTQYF. CDR3 nucleotide sequence: TGTGCCAGCGCAAGGACAGGGGGCGCGGGCACAGATACGCAGTATTTT.

The chain carries TRBV5-5 and TRBJ1-3; 9 bases line up with TRBD1. Trimming at V came to 0 bases and at J to 2 bases, leaving 0 bases not matched to a gene. CDR3 size: 15 residues. Germline assignment: CDR1 SGHKS and CDR2 YYEKEE (reference sequence). Here the CDR3 reads CASSLGDRAGNTIYF. CDR3 nucleotides: TGTGCCAGCAGCTTGGGGGACAGGGCTGGAAACACCATATATTTT. Based on the CDR3 plus reference TRBV5-5 and TRBJ1-3, the full variable domain is DAGVTQSPTHLIKTRGQQVTLRCSPISGHKSVSWYQQVLGQGPQFIFQYYEKEERGRGNFPDRFSARQFPNYSSELNVNALLLGDSALYLCASSLGDRAGNTIYFGEGSWLTVV.

The rearrangement uses TRBV19 and TRBJ2-7; 7 nucleotides agree with TRBD1. The germline V gene has CDR1 LNHDA and CDR2 SQIVND (reference sequence). Losses at the gene ends were 5 bases for V and 0 bases for J; bases not matched to a gene: 4. CDR3 length: 14 residues. The CDR3 DNA is TGTGCCAGTAGTTCCGGGACAGCCTCCTACGAGCAGTACTTC. This encodes CASSSGTASYEQYF.

The V and J genes are TRBV18 and TRBJ2-5; D perhaps matches TRBD2 (5 bases). The CDR3 is 13 residues long. Germline CDR1 reads KGHSH; CDR2 reads LQKENI. Trimming pared 1 base from V and 4 bases from J, leaving 7 bases between. CDR3 sequence reads: CASSPRGGETQYF. DNA for the CDR3: TGTGCCAGCTCACCACGAGGAGGAGAGACCCAGTACTTC.